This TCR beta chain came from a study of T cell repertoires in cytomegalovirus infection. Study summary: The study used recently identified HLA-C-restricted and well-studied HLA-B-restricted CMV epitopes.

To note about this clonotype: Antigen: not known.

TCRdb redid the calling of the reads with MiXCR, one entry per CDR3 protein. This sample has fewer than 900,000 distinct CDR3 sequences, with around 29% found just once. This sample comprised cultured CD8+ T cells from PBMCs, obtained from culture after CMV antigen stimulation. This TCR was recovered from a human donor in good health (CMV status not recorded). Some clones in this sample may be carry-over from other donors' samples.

CDR3 sequence: CATSRVGGPYNEQFF. In nucleotides, the CDR3 is TGTGCCACCAGCAGGGTGGGAGGTCCGTACAATGAGCAGTTCTTC. The V call is TRBV15, the J call TRBJ2-1, with TRBD2 as a possible D gene (6 bases). Deletions cut 3 bases from V and 4 bases from J, with 13 bases between. Germline lookup yields CDR1 LNHNV and CDR2 YYDKDF (reference sequence). The CDR3 is 15 amino acids. Combining the CDR3 with reference TRBV15 and TRBJ2-1 gives the whole variable domain DAMVIQNPRYQVTQFGKPVTLSCSQTLNHNVMYWYQQKSSQAPKLLFHYYDKDFNNEADTPDNFQSRRPNTSFCFLDIRSPGLGDTAMYLCATSRVGGPYNEQFFGPGTRLTVL.